This passage covers 13 T cell receptor beta chains from one sample sequenced in a study of monozygotic twins with inflammatory bowel disease. TCRdb reprocessed the 5' RACE reads and keeps a single row for each CDR3 protein, giving no DNA. Recorded for this sample: 200,000 to 250,000 distinct CDR3 sequences. The sample consisted of blood. The receptors were gathered from a human donor with ulcerative colitis or Crohn's disease, or a healthy co-twin of an affected twin (not recorded which).

CDR3 sequence: CASSSGTGGTEAFF. J is TRBJ1-1 and V is TRBV6-6; TCRdb reports TRBD1, a call that lacks DNA to check it against. The length of the CDR3 is 14 residues. CDR1 and CDR2 from the germline V gene are MNHNY and SVGAGI (reference sequence).

The J gene is TRBJ1-1, the V gene TRBV4-1; TCRdb outputs TRBD1, but without DNA this stays unchecked. Germline V gene sequence: CDR1 MGHRA, CDR2 YSYEKL. This CDR3 has 17 residues. The CDR3 reads CASSLSGQGAMSTEAFF.

V is TRBV15 and J is TRBJ2-3. The CDR3 covers 13 residues. Germline V gene data show CDR1 as LNHNV and CDR2 as YYDKDF (reference sequence). The CDR3 region is CATSRDQVETQYF.

This chain connects TRBV5-1 to TRBJ2-7; the TCRdb call, TRBD1, lacks DNA for checking. Germline CDR1 SGHRS, CDR2 YFSETQ. The CDR3 spans 13 residues. The CDR3 loop is CASSLGIRDEQYF.

V is TRBV5-1 and J is TRBJ2-5. CDR3 length equals 13 residues. Looked up from germline, CDR1 is SGHRS and CDR2 is YFSETQ. The CDR3 reads CASSLGDFGTQYF.

V usage is TRBV12-3 or TRBV12-4 and J usage is TRBJ1-4. This CDR3 is 19 amino acids long. The CDR3 reads CASSSQYYGLRATNEKLFF.

This chain joins TRBV27 and TRBJ1-5; TCRdb gives TRBD1 as the D gene, but with no DNA this cannot be confirmed. The CDR3 consists of 15 residues. CDR1 is MNHEY and CDR2 is SMNVEV in the germline V gene (reference sequence). The CDR3 reads CASSLTGVANQPQHF.

This rearrangement joins TRBV7-2 to TRBJ1-1; TCRdb names TRBD1, which stays unverified in the absence of DNA. This CDR3 has 14 amino acids. Germline V CDR1 and CDR2: SGHTA, FQGNSA. The CDR3 sequence is CASSSKQTGLVAFF.

The chain joins TRBV6-1 to TRBJ2-5; as DNA is missing, the TRBD2 call by TCRdb cannot be tested. Germline loops: CDR1 MNHNS, CDR2 SASEGT. The CDR3 totals 16 residues. The CDR3 loop is CASSDPGQDGRETQYF.

The chain combines TRBV27 with TRBJ1-5; TCRdb's assignment of TRBD1 cannot be checked, as there is no DNA. Germline V gene sequence: CDR1 MNHEY, CDR2 SMNVEV (reference sequence). The CDR3 covers 18 residues. The CDR3 sequence: CASSPTGNFYRSNQPQHF.

The chain uses TRBV5-1 and TRBJ2-7. Germline CDR1 and CDR2: SGHRS and YFSETQ. The CDR3 extends over 13 amino acids. CDR3 loop: CASSLAQYYEQYF.

The CDR3 sequence: CASSLGGGGRGSPLHF. V gene TRBV5-6 combines with J gene TRBJ1-6; TCRdb reports TRBD1, a call that lacks DNA to check it against. The CDR3 length is 16 residues. Germline-derived CDR1 and CDR2 are SGHDT and YYEEEE.

The chain employs TRBV12-3 or TRBV12-4 and TRBJ2-3; no DNA is available, so the TRBD2 call from TCRdb remains unchecked. The CDR3 is 16 residues long. CDR3 region: CASTLSGGHRSDTQYF.